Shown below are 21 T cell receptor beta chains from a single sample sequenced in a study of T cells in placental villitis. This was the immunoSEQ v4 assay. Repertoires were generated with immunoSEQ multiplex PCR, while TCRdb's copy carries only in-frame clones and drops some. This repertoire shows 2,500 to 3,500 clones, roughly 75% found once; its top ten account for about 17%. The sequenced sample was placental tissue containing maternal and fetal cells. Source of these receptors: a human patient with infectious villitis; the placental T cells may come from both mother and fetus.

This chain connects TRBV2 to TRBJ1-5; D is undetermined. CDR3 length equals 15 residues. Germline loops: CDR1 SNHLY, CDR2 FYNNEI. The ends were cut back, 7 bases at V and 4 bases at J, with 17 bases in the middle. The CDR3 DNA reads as TGTGCCAGCAAGAAGTCGATGGATAATAATCAGCCCCAGCATTTT. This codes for CASKKSMDNNQPQHF.

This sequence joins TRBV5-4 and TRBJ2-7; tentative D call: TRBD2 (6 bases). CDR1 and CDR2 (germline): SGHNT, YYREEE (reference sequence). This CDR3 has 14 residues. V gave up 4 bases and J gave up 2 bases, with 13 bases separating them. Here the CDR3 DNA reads TGTGCCAGCAGCCGAACCCCTAGCGCCTACGAGCAGTACTTC. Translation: CASSRTPSAYEQYF.

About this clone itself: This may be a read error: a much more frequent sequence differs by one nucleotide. CDR3 bases: TGTGCCAGCAGCAATGGCAATAAGCAGTTCTTC. The encoded protein is CASSNGNKQFF. The rearrangement uses TRBV21-1 and TRBJ2-1; the table names TRBD1, a call not compared with the DNA. TRBV21-1 is classified as a pseudogene. This CDR3 is built from 11 residues.

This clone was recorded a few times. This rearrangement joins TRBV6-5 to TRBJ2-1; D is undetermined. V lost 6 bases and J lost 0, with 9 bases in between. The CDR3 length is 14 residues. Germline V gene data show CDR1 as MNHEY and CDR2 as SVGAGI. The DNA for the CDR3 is TGTGCCAGCAGCAAGACATTCTCCTACAATGAGCAGTTCTTC. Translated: CASSKTFSYNEQFF.

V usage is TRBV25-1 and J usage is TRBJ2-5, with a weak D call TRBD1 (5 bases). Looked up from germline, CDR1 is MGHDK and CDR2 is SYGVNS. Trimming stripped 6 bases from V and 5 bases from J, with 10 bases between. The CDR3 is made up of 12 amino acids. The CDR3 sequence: CASRGRGETQYF. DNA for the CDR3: TGTGCCAGCAGGGGGCGTGGGGAGACCCAGTACTTC.

This chain's CDR3 is CASSLQWVDTEAFF. Here the CDR3 DNA reads TGTGCCAGCAGCTTGCAGTGGGTAGACACTGAAGCTTTCTTT. The rearrangement links TRBV5-6 to TRBJ1-1, with D unclear. Trimming cost V 1 base and J 3 bases, with 10 bases left between them. Looked up from germline, CDR1 is SGHDT and CDR2 is YYEEEE. This CDR3 is 14 amino acids long.

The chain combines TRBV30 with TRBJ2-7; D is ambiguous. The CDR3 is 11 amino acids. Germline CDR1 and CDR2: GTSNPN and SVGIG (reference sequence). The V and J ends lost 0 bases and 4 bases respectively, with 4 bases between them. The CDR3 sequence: CAWSVAYEQYF. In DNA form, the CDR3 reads TGTGCCTGGAGTGTAGCTTACGAGCAGTACTTC.

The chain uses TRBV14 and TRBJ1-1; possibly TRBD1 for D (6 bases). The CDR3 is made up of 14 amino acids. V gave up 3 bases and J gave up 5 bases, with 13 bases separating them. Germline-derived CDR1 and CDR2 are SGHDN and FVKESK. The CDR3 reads CASSHRGVFTEAFF. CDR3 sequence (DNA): TGTGCCAGCAGCCACAGGGGAGTGTTTACTGAAGCTTTCTTT.

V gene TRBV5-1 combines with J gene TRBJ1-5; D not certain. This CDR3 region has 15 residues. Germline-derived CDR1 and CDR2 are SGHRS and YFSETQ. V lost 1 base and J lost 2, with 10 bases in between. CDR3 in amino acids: CASSLSGLGNQPQHF. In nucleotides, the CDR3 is TGCGCCAGCAGCTTGTCGGGTTTGGGCAATCAGCCCCAGCATTTT.

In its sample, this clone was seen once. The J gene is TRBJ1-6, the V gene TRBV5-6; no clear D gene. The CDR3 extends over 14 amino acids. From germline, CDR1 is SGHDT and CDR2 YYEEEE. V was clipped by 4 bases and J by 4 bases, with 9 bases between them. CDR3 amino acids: CASSPAQYNSPLHF. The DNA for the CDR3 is TGTGCCAGCAGCCCCGCGCAGTATAATTCACCCCTCCACTTT.

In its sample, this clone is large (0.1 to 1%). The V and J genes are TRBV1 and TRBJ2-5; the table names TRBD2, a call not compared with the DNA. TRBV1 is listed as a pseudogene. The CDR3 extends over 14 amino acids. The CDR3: CTSTLAGGPETQYF. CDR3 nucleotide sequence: TGCACCAGCACCTTAGCGGGGGGGCCAGAGACCCAGTACTTC.

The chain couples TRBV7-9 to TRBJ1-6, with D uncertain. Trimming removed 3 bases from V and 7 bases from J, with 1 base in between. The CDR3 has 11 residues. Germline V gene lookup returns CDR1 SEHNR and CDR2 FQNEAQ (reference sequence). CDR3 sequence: CASSFNSPLHF. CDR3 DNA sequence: TGTGCCAGCAGCTTCAATTCACCCCTCCACTTT.

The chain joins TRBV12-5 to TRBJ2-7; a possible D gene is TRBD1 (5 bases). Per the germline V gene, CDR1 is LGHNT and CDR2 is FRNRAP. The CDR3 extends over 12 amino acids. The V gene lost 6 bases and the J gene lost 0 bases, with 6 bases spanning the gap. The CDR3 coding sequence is TGTGCTAGTGGGGACAACTCCTACGAGCAGTACTTC. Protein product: CASGDNSYEQYF.

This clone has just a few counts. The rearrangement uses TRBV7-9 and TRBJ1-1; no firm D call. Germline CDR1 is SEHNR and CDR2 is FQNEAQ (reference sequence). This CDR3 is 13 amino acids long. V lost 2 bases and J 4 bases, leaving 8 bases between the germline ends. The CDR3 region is CASSLIESTEAFF. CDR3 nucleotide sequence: TGTGCCAGCAGCTTAATCGAGAGCACTGAAGCTTTCTTT. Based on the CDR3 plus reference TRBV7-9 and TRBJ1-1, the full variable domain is DTGVSQNPRHKITKRGQNVTFRCDPISEHNRLYWYRQTLGQGPEFLTYFQNEAQLEKSRLLSDRFSAERPKGSFSTLEIQRTEQGDSAMYLCASSLIESTEAFFGQGTRLTVV.

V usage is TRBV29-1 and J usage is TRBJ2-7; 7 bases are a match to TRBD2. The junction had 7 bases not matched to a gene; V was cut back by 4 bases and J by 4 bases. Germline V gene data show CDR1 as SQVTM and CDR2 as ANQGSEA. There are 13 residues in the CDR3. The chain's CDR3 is CSVASGAEYEQYF. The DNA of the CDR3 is TGCAGCGTTGCCAGCGGGGCGGAATACGAGCAGTACTTC.

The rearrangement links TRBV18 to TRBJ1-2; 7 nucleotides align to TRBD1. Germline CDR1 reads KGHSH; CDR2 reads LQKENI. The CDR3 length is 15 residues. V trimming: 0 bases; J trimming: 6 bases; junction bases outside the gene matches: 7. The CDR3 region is CASSPPYRGTDGYTF. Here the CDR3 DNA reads TGTGCCAGCTCACCACCGTACAGGGGAACTGATGGCTACACCTTC.

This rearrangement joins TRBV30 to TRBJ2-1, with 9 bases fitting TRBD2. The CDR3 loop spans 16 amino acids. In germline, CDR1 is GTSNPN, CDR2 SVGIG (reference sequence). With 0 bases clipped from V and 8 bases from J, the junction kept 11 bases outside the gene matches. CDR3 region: CAWSVSVGGGGDEQFF. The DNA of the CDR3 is TGTGCCTGGAGTGTATCAGTAGGCGGGGGGGGAGATGAGCAGTTCTTC.

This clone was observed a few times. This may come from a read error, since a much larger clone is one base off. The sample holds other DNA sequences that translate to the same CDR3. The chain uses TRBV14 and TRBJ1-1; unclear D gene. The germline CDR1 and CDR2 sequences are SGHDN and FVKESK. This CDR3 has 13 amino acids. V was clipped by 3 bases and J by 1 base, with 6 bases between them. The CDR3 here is CASSHKWNTEAFF. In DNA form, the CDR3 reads TGTGCCAGCAGCCATAAATGGAACACTGAAGCTTTCTTT.

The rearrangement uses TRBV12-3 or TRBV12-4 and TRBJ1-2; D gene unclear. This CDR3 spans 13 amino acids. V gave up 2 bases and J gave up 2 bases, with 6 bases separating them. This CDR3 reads CASSLRQNYGYTF. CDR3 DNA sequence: TGTGCCAGCAGTTTAAGGCAGAACTATGGCTACACCTTC.

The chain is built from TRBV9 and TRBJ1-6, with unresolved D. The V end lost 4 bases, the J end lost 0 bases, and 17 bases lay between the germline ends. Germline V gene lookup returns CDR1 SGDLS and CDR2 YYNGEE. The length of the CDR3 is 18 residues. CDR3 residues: CASSSYGDLGSYNSPLHF. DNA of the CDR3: TGTGCCAGCAGCTCCTATGGGGATTTGGGCTCCTATAATTCACCCCTCCACTTT.

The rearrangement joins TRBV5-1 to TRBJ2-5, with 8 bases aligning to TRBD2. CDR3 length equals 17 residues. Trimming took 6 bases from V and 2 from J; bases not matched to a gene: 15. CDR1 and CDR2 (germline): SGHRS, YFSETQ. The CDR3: CASIVGISGVGQETQYF. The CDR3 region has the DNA TGCGCCAGCATAGTTGGAATTAGCGGGGTGGGGCAAGAGACCCAGTACTTC.